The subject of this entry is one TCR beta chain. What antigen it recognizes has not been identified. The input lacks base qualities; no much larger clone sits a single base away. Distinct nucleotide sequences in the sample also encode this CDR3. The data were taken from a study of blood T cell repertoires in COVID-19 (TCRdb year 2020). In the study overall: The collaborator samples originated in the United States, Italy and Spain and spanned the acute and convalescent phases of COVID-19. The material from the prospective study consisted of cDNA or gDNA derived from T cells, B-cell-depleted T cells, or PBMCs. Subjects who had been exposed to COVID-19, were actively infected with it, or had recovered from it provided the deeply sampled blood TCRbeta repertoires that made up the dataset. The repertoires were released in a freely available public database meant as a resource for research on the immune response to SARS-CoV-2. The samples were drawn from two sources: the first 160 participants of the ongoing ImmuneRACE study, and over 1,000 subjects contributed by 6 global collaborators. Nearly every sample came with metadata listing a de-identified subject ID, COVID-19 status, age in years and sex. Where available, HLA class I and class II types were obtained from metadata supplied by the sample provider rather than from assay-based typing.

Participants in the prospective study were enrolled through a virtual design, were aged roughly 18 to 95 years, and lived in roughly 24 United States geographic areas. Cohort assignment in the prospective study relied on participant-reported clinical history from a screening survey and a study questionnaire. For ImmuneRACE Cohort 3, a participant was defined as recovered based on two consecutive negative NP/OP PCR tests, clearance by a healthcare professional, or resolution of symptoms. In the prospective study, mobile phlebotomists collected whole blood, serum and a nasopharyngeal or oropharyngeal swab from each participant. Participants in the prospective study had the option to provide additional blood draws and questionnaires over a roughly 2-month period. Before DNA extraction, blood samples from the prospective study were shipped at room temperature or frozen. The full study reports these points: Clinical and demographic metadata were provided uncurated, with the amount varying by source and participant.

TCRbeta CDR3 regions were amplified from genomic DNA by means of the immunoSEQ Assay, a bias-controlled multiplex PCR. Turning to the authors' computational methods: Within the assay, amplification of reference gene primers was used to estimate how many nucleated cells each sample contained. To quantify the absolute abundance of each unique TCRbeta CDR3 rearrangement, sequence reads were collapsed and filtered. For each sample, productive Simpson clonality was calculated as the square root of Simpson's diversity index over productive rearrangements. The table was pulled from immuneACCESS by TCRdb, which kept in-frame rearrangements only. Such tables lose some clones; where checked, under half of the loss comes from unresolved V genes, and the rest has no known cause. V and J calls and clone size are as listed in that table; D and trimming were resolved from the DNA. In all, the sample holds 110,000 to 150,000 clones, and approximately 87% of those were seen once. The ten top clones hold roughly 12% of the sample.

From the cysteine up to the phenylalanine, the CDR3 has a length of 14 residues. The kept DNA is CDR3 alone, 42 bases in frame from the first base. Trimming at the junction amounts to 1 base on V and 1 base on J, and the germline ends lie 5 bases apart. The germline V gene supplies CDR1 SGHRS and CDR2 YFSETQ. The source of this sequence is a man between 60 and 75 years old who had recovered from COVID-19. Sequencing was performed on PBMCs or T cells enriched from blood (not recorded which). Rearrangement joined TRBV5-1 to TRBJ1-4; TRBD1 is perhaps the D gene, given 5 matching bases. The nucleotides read TGCGCCAGCAGCTTGCAGGGAACTAATGAAAAACTGTTTTTT. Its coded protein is CASSLQGTNEKLFF.